A selection of T cell receptor beta chains follows, all from one sample in a study of control samples from healthy donors and cancer patients. Only in-frame clones appear in the TCRdb table, and some are missing; sequencing was by immunoSEQ multiplex PCR. The sample yields 150,000 to 200,000 clones, approximately 86% seen once. The sequenced sample was blood. All receptors come from a woman aged 25 to 39 in good health. Both conserved end residues are trimmed from each CDR3.

J gene,V gene,CDR3 protein
TRBJ1-2,TRBV18,ASSPPQGQGFYGYT
TRBJ2-7,TRBV3-1/TRBV3-2,ASSQGQAMHEQY
TRBJ1-1,TRBV7-9,ASSLNPLVGAF
TRBJ1-3,TRBV2,ASSESRVGNTIY
TRBJ1-3,TRBV6-6,ASRGEGARAGNTIY
TRBJ2-2,TRBV7-9,ASSLLRAGGTGELF
TRBJ2-5,TRBV5-1,ASSPGLAGVGTRETQY
TRBJ2-3,TRBV2,ASSEASGPGQKY
TRBJ2-5,TRBV5-1,ASSLGHPQETQY
TRBJ2-7,TRBV28,ASSLGVEGRAYEQY
TRBJ1-5,TRBV30,AWSPRTLEQPQH
TRBJ1-2,TRBV5-1,ASSLMSGPNYGYT
TRBJ2-3,TRBV7-8,ASSFRQISTDTQY
TRBJ1-3,TRBV7-9,ASSPEGLNTIY
TRBJ1-3,TRBV7-2,ASSLGWGYSGNTIY
TRBJ1-1,TRBV5-1,ASSLVQAEAF
TRBJ2-1,TRBV5-1,ASSLAAVYSSYNEQF
TRBJ2-1,TRBV9,ASSELAGAMDEQF
TRBJ1-1,TRBV27,ASRWTGGNTEAF
TRBJ1-3,TRBV29-1,SVDSGPRGNTIY
TRBJ2-3,TRBV7-2,ASSFATSGTDTQY
TRBJ1-5,TRBV4-1,ASSGQGGRNQPQH
TRBJ1-6,TRBV14,ASSQQGTSPLH
TRBJ2-2,TRBV15,ATSAGAKNTGELF
TRBJ2-3,TRBV11-1,ASSLAVSTDTQY
TRBJ2-6,TRBV28,ASRSSSGANVLT
TRBJ1-2,TRBV9,ASSARDAYGYT
TRBJ1-4,TRBV19,ASSINSGEKLF
TRBJ1-2,TRBV6-5,ASTWTGTSGYT
TRBJ1-5,TRBV9,ATPRRDRHNQPQH
TRBJ1-2,TRBV7-9,ASSLGQGPPFYGYT
TRBJ2-2,TRBV19,ASSIRRELF
TRBJ1-4,TRBV6-1,ASSETGGDKKLF
TRBJ1-1,TRBV6-6,ASSSQRVNTEAF
TRBJ2-1,TRBV10-1,ASSGGYEQF
TRBJ1-1,TRBV12-3/TRBV12-4,ASSTGRAVEAF
TRBJ2-3,TRBV28,ASSSYGGGTDTQY
TRBJ2-1,TRBV19,ASSIVSGRATEQF
TRBJ1-4,TRBV28,ASKTGGGLLREKLF
TRBJ2-5,TRBV2,ASSRDPQETQY
TRBJ2-7,TRBV23-1,ASSQSEANSSYEQY
TRBJ1-2,TRBV4-1,ASSPTQGGVYGYT
TRBJ1-1,TRBV29-1,SVKGVKNTEAF
TRBJ1-2,TRBV20-1,SASGGYGYT
TRBJ1-2,TRBV6-2/TRBV6-3,ASSPPGARGYT
TRBJ2-5,TRBV5-1,ATPAETQY